This T cell receptor (beta chain) was identified in a study of tumor-infiltrating lymphocytes in primary liver carcinoma. Study-level information: Spanning 4.2 to 10 cm, the tumors were T1-T3 N0M0. Productive TCRbeta reads per sample were roughly 3.5 to 7.13 million, not differing by tissue. Study outcomes and limitations: The difference in top-250-clone fraction between tumors and blood was significant, favoring tumors (p = 0.039). Between tumor regions, pairs overlapped more than tumor-adjacent and tumor-blood pairs did.

Joint extraction of RNA and DNA used roughly 20-32 mg of bulk tissue that was unsorted. Concerning this clonotype itself: The antigen is undetermined. At one of its ends the junction is not consistent with the germline gene, which may arise from a read error.

Total RNA (roughly 550 ng) served as template for TCR beta cDNA synthesis primed by a constant-region primer. Generation of the TCR beta libraries relied on three nested multiplex PCR rounds using slightly modified ARM-PCR. TCRdb re-called the multiplex PCR reads with MiXCR, one entry per CDR3 protein. The sample has just under 95,000 distinct CDR3 sequences; 65% to 70% are singletons. This sequence was found in a man between 35 and 55 years old with primary liver carcinoma and hepatitis B virus infection. Sample: tumor-adjacent normal liver tissue.

As DNA, the CDR3 is TGCTCCAGCAGCAAAGGACAAGGCGGGGAGTTGTTTTTT. It translates to CSSSKGQGGELFF. V is TRBV4-1 and J is TRBJ2-2, with a possible D match to TRBD2 (6 bases). Germline V gene lookup returns CDR1 MGHRA and CDR2 YSYEKL. The CDR3 runs to 13 residues.